One sample yielded the 12 T cell receptor beta chains listed below, sequenced in a study of cytomegalovirus exposure and HLA in healthy donors. Use of 60 Vbeta and 13 Jbeta primers characterized the PCR. Only in-frame clones appear in the TCRdb table, and some are missing; sequencing was by immunoSEQ multiplex PCR. Of 130,000 or so clones in the sample, approximately 84% were seen once. The sequenced material came from PBMCs. Receptor source: a woman aged 40 to 50 in good health and CMV-seronegative.

The gene calls are TRBV20-1 and TRBJ1-1; D ambiguous. Germline CDR1 reads DFQATT; CDR2 reads SNEGSKA (reference sequence). V lost 3 bases, J lost 8 bases, and 10 bases lay in between. CDR3 size: 11 residues. The CDR3 region has the DNA TGCAGTGCTAGCGGTAGAATCGAAGCTTTCTTT. Translating gives CSASGRIEAFF.

The chain carries TRBV27 and TRBJ1-5, with TRBD1 as a possible D gene (5 bases). With 2 bases removed from V and 6 bases from J, the gap between germline ends came to 8 bases. This CDR3 region has 13 residues. Germline CDR1 is MNHEY and CDR2 is SMNVEV (reference sequence). The CDR3 nucleotides are TGTGCCAGCAGTTTAGGGGGAGGTCAGCCCCAGCATTTT. This translates into CASSLGGGQPQHF.

V gene TRBV28 combines with J gene TRBJ2-5, with 8 positions matching TRBD1. CDR3 size: 15 residues. Germline CDR1 MDHEN, CDR2 SYDVKM. Trimming removed 6 bases from V and 5 bases from J; junction bases left unmatched: 11. The CDR3, as DNA: TGTGCCAGCAGCCCTCCAGGGGGCGGGTGGGAGACCCAGTACTTC. This codes for CASSPPGGGWETQYF.

The gene calls are TRBV2 and TRBJ2-1, with TRBD1 identical over 8 bases. The CDR3 is 15 residues long. V gave up 3 bases and J gave up 1 base; unmatched junction bases: 2. The germline V gene has CDR1 SNHLY and CDR2 FYNNEI. The CDR3 sequence is CASSDTGGSYNEQFF. CDR3 bases: TGTGCCAGCAGTGACACAGGGGGGTCCTACAATGAGCAGTTCTTC.

The chain is built from TRBV7-8 and TRBJ1-2, with 7 bases lining up with TRBD1. Germline V gene lookup returns CDR1 SGHVS and CDR2 FQNEAQ. The CDR3 loop spans 16 amino acids. V was clipped by 3 bases and J by 4 bases; unmatched bases: 11. The DNA of the CDR3 is TGTGCCAGCAGCTTGGGACAGTCTTATGTTAGCTATGGCTACACCTTC. Translating gives CASSLGQSYVSYGYTF.

The V call is TRBV5-1, the J call TRBJ1-1; D may be TRBD1 (5 bases). Germline CDR1 and CDR2: SGHRS and YFSETQ. V was pared by 4 bases and J by 6 bases, with 16 bases between. This CDR3 has 14 residues. The CDR3 DNA sequence: TGCGCCAGCAGCCCCGGGGGAGGGGCCTCTGAAGCTTTCTTT. Translated: CASSPGGGASEAFF.

The CDR3 here is CASSPLAGVTSEQFF. In nucleotides, the CDR3 is TGTGCCAGCTCACCTCTAGCGGGAGTGACGAGTGAGCAGTTCTTC. This rearrangement joins TRBV18 to TRBJ2-1; 10 bases agree with TRBD2. The CDR3 runs to 15 residues. Germline-derived CDR1 and CDR2 are KGHSH and LQKENI. After removal of 3 bases from V and 9 bases from J, the junction contained 8 bases not matched to a gene.

The chain has TRBV19 and TRBJ2-3; 11 nucleotides line up with TRBD1. The junction had 9 bases not matched to a gene; V was cut back by 4 bases and J by 0 bases. The length of the CDR3 is 18 residues. Germline CDR1 is LNHDA and CDR2 is SQIVND (reference sequence). In DNA, the CDR3 is TGTGCCAGTAGTAGGTCGGACAGGGGGCGAACTAGCACAGATACGCAGTATTTT. This codes for CASSRSDRGRTSTDTQYF.

The chain is built from TRBV6-5 and TRBJ2-5, with D perhaps TRBD2 (6 bases). CDR3 length: 15 residues. Trimming took 5 bases from V and 1 from J, leaving 14 bases between them. Germline CDR1 is MNHEY and CDR2 is SVGAGI. For the CDR3, the DNA is TGTGCCAGCAGTACACCGGGAGCACCCCAAGAGACCCAGTACTTC. Residues: CASSTPGAPQETQYF.

This CDR3 is CASSLDGRGLAAYEQYF. The CDR3 DNA reads TGCGCCAGCAGCTTGGACGGGCGGGGACTAGCTGCATACGAGCAGTACTTC. The chain is built from TRBV5-1 and TRBJ2-7; 9 nucleotides line up with TRBD2. The CDR3 covers 17 residues. J gave up 4 bases and V 0 bases, and 11 bases lay outside the gene matches. Germline V lookup: CDR1 SGHRS, CDR2 YFSETQ.

The rearrangement links TRBV25-1 to TRBJ2-5; TRBD2 matches 10 bases. The CDR3 contains 17 residues. V shed 3 bases and J 2 bases; nucleotides not matched to a gene: 9. In germline, CDR1 is MGHDK, CDR2 SYGVNS. CDR3 region: CASSDIGTSVYQETQYF. CDR3 coding DNA: TGTGCCAGCAGTGATATTGGGACTAGCGTATATCAAGAGACCCAGTACTTC.

The rearrangement uses TRBV11-2 and TRBJ2-7; 9 bases align to TRBD1. Trimming at V came to 5 bases and at J to 5 bases, leaving 16 bases not matched to a gene. The CDR3 is 17 amino acids. Germline V gives CDR1 SGHAT, CDR2 FQNNGV. This CDR3 reads CASSQTPLNRGLHEQYF. The CDR3 DNA reads TGTGCCAGCAGCCAGACGCCCCTTAACAGGGGGCTTCACGAGCAGTACTTC.